Detailed here is one T cell receptor beta chain. The target antigen is unknown. The data stem from a study of cytomegalovirus exposure and HLA in healthy donors. Germline V gene data show CDR1 as MNHEY and CDR2 as SMNVEV (reference sequence). V lost 6 bases and J lost 0, with 9 bases in between. This CDR3 is 13 amino acids long. Study-level findings and limits: A list of approximately 160 TCR beta chains associated with cytomegalovirus was given. Using the classifier, cytomegalovirus status was reportedly diagnosed with high specificity and sensitivity.

PCR primers comprised 60 Vbeta and 13 Jbeta primers. TCRdb's copy holds only in-frame clones and misses some; the assay was immunoSEQ multiplex PCR. The specimen's table records 200,000 or so clones. The sequence was collected from a boy younger than 18 in good health and CMV-seronegative. The V gene is TRBV27, the J gene TRBJ2-7, with D possibly matching TRBD2 (6 bases). The sequenced sample consisted of PBMCs. CDR3 bases: TGTGCCAGCAGCCCCGGGAGCTCCTACGAGCAGTACTTC. It is translated as CASSPGSSYEQYF.